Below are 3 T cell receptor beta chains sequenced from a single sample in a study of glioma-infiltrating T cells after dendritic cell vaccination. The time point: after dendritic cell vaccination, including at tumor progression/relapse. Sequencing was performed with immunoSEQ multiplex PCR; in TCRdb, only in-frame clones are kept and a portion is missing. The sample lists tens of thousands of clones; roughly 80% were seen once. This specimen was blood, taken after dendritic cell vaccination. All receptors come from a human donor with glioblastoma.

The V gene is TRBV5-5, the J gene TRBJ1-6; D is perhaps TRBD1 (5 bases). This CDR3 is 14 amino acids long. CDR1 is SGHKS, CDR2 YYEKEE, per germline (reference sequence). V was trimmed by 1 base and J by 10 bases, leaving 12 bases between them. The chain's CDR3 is CASSLKGRHSPLHF. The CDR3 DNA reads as TGTGCCAGCAGCTTGAAGGGGAGGCACTCACCCCTCCACTTT.

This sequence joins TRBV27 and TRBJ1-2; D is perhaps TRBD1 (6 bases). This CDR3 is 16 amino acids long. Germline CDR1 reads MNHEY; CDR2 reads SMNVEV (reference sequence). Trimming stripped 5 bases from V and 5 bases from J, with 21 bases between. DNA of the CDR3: TGTGCCAGCAGTCCCTCCGGTCCCGGGGGGGCATATGGCTACACCTTC. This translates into CASSPSGPGGAYGYTF.

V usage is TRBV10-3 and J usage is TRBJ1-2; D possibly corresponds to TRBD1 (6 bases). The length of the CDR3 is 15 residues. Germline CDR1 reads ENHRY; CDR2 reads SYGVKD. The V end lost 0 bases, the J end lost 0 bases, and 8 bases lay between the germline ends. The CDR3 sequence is CAISESDRPNYGYTF. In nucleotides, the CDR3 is TGTGCCATCAGTGAGTCAGACAGGCCTAACTATGGCTACACCTTC.